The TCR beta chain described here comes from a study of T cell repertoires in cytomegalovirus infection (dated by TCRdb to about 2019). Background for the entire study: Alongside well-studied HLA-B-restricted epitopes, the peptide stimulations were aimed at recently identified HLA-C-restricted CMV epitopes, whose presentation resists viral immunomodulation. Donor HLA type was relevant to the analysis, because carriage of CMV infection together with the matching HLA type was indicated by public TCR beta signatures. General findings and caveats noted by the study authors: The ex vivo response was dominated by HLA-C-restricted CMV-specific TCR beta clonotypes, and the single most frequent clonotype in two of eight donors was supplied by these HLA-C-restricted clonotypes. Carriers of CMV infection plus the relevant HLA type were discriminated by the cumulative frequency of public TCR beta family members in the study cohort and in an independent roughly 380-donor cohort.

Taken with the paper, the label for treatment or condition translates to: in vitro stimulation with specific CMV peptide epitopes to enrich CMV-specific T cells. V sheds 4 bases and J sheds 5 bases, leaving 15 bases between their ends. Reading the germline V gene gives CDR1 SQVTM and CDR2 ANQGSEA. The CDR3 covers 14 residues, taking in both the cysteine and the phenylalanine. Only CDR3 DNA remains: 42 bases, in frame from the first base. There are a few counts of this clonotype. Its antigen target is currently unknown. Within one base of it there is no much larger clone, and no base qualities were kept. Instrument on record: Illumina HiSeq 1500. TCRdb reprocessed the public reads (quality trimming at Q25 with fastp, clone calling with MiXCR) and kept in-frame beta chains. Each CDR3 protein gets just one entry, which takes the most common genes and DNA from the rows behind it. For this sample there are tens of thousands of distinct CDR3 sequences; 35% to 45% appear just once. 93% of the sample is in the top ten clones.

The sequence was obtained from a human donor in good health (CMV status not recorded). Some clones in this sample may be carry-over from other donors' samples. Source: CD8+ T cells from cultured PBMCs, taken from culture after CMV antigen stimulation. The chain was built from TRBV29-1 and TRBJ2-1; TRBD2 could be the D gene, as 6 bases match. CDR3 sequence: CSVGGGENNNEQFF. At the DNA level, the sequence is TGCAGCGTTGGAGGAGGGGAAAACAACAATGAGCAGTTCTTC.